The rows below give T cell receptor beta chains drawn from one sample of a study of T cell repertoires in cytomegalovirus infection. Their antigens are not known. TCRdb reanalysed the reads using MiXCR and keeps one entry per CDR3 protein. Here the sample spans hundreds of thousands of distinct CDR3 sequences, approximately 31% being singletons. The sample here was cultured CD8+ T cells from PBMCs, taken from culture after CMV antigen stimulation. These receptors were taken from a human donor in good health (CMV status not recorded). Some clones in this sample may be carry-over from other donors' samples. Each CDR3 is given with its conserved first and last residue. A D gene is named only where the DNA matches it firmly. Rows give clone size only sometimes, using once, few, many, or a class for an expanded clone.

d_call: TRBD2; v_call: TRBV4-1; j_call: TRBJ2-3; clone_size: -; cdr3_nt: TGCGCCAGCAGCCAAGAACCGGGACTAGCAGCAGATACGCAGTATTTT; cdr3_aa: CASSQEPGLAADTQYF
d_call: -; v_call: TRBV7-2; j_call: TRBJ1-5; clone_size: many; cdr3_nt: TGTGCCAGCAGCCTCTGGGTCGGACCAGAACAGCCCCAGCATTTT; cdr3_aa: CASSLWVGPEQPQHF
d_call: -; v_call: TRBV6-2/TRBV6-3; j_call: TRBJ2-2; clone_size: -; cdr3_nt: TGTGCCAGCAGTCACTCGACAGACACCGGGGAGCTGTTTTTT; cdr3_aa: CASSHSTDTGELFF
d_call: -; v_call: TRBV13; j_call: TRBJ1-2; clone_size: -; cdr3_nt: TGTGCCAGCAGCTCTCAAGGTACAGCGGAAAATACTTTTGACTATGGCTACACCTTC; cdr3_aa: CASSSQGTAENTFDYGYTF
d_call: -; v_call: TRBV4-1; j_call: TRBJ2-3; clone_size: -; cdr3_nt: TGCGCCAGCAGCCGAGTAGGTGCAGATACGCAGTATTTT; cdr3_aa: CASSRVGADTQYF
d_call: -; v_call: TRBV12-3/TRBV12-4; j_call: TRBJ2-2; clone_size: -; cdr3_nt: TGTGCCATCAGGGAGAAGAACACCGGGGAGCTGTTTTTT; cdr3_aa: CAIREKNTGELFF
d_call: TRBD1; v_call: TRBV20-1; j_call: TRBJ1-6; clone_size: few; cdr3_nt: TGCAGTGTGGAGGACAGGGGCCTTAATAATTCACCCCTCCACTTT; cdr3_aa: CSVEDRGLNNSPLHF
d_call: TRBD2; v_call: TRBV6-1; j_call: TRBJ2-5; clone_size: -; cdr3_nt: TGTGCCAGCAGAGGGAGTAGCGGGGGCGCGGGGACCCAGTACTTC; cdr3_aa: CASRGSSGGAGTQYF
d_call: -; v_call: TRBV10-3; j_call: TRBJ2-1; clone_size: few; cdr3_nt: TGTGCCATCAGTGATAACTGGGGCTCCTACAATGAGCAGTTCTTC; cdr3_aa: CAISDNWGSYNEQFF
d_call: -; v_call: TRBV20-1; j_call: TRBJ2-1; clone_size: few; cdr3_nt: TGCAGTGCTAGAGATCTACCCAAGTATGAGCAGTTCTTC; cdr3_aa: CSARDLPKYEQFF
d_call: -; v_call: TRBV24-1; j_call: TRBJ2-2; clone_size: -; cdr3_nt: TGTGCCACCAGTGAGAGTAATAAAAACACCGGGGAGCTGTTTTTT; cdr3_aa: CATSESNKNTGELFF
d_call: -; v_call: TRBV27; j_call: TRBJ1-1; clone_size: -; cdr3_nt: TGTGCCAGCAGTTTCCGGGGCCTCGGGAACACTGAAGCTTTCTTT; cdr3_aa: CASSFRGLGNTEAFF
d_call: TRBD1; v_call: TRBV28; j_call: TRBJ2-1; clone_size: -; cdr3_nt: TGTGCCAGCAGCCCAGACAGGGGTGATGAGCAGTTCTTC; cdr3_aa: CASSPDRGDEQFF